This T cell receptor (beta chain) was sequenced during a study of shared T cell receptors in the human thymus. TCRdb keeps only in-frame clones here, not all; method: immunoSEQ multiplex PCR. The sample consists of some 700,000 clones, 75% to 90% of them appearing once. These same data were also listed under a study on human thymus T cells. Per that study: Healthy Finnish infants having corrective surgery for congenital heart defects served as donors. Resections that were taken during corrective heart surgery supplied the thymus tissue. Among thymic and blood repertoires, usage of V and J genes appeared biased. Thymic repertoires of unrelated individuals were reported in related research to overlap highly.

The clonotype was recovered from a girl in the first two years of life with a congenital heart defect. The sample consisted of thymocytes.

In nucleotides, the CDR3 is TGTGCCAGCAGCTGTACAGGGGAGAATCAGCCCCAGCATTTT. It is translated as CASSCTGENQPQHF. J is TRBJ1-5 and V is TRBV7-2, with 7 nucleotides matching TRBD1. The CDR3 consists of 14 residues. Germline CDR1 is SGHTA and CDR2 is FQGNSA. V gave up 4 bases and J gave up 4 bases; unmatched junction bases: 4.